This is a list of T cell receptor beta chains from one sample in a study of cytomegalovirus exposure and HLA in healthy donors. The assay was immunoSEQ multiplex PCR, and TCRdb's table has in-frame clones only and misses some. The sample contains about 120,000 clones, roughly 84% of which appear only once. What was sequenced was PBMCs. The source is a woman aged 25 to 39 in good health and CMV-seronegative. CDR3s include the opening cysteine and the closing phenylalanine or tryptophan. The order of the fields is V gene, D gene, J gene, clone size, CDR3 DNA, CDR3 protein. The D gene is left open where the match is weak. Rows may omit the clone size; those that give it use once, few, many or a size class.

TRBV7-8,-,TRBJ1-3,-,TGTGCCAGCAGCTTATCCCAGGGAAACACCATATATTTT,CASSLSQGNTIYF
TRBV25-1,-,TRBJ2-7,-,TGTGCCAGCAGTGTTCAGAACTCCTACGAGCAGTACTTC,CASSVQNSYEQYF
TRBV6-5,-,TRBJ2-7,-,TGTGCCAGCAGTTACTCTTCGCAGGGCTACGAGCAGTACTTC,CASSYSSQGYEQYF
TRBV2,TRBD1,TRBJ2-1,-,TGTGCCAGCACCGGGACAGGGGGCAGGGGGCAGTTCTTC,CASTGTGGRGQFF
TRBV5-4,TRBD1,TRBJ2-2,-,TGTGCCAGCAGCTTGGACCCGGGACAGGGGATGACCGGGGAGCTGTTTTTT,CASSLDPGQGMTGELFF
TRBV7-9,-,TRBJ2-2,few,TGTGCCAGCAGCCCGGTAACCGGGGAGCTGTTTTTT,CASSPVTGELFF
TRBV30,TRBD1,TRBJ2-3,-,TGTGCCTGGAGTGTAGGGACAGGGGGCACAGATACGCAGTATTTT,CAWSVGTGGTDTQYF
TRBV4-3,-,TRBJ1-1,-,TGCGCCAGCAGCCAAGAGGTGGCAGGGGCCACTGAAGCTTTCTTT,CASSQEVAGATEAFF
TRBV4-2,TRBD1,TRBJ1-2,-,TGTGCCAGCAGCCAAGCTGGGACAGGAGCTAACTATGGCTACACCTTC,CASSQAGTGANYGYTF
TRBV5-1,TRBD1,TRBJ2-5,-,TGCGCCAGCAGCCCACAGGGGGCGACGCGGGAGACCCAGTACTTC,CASSPQGATRETQYF
TRBV9,TRBD2,TRBJ2-1,once,TGTGCCAGCAGCGTCCTACGGGCCGGGGGGGAGCAGTTCTTC,CASSVLRAGGEQFF
TRBV5-1,TRBD1,TRBJ1-1,-,TGCGCCAGCAGCTCGCCTATGACAGGGGAGACTGAAGCTTTCTTT,CASSSPMTGETEAFF
TRBV4-1,-,TRBJ1-1,once,TGCGCCAGCAGCCAAGTATCCACAGGGAACACTGAAGCTTTCTTT,CASSQVSTGNTEAFF
TRBV11-2,-,TRBJ2-7,-,TGTGCCAGCAGCCCGACAGGACCCTTCTCCTACGAGCAGTACTTC,CASSPTGPFSYEQYF
TRBV29-1,-,TRBJ2-2,once,TGCAGCGTTGCTCAGCGGCGGCTAGCAAAGAACACCGGGGAGCTGTTTTTT,CSVAQRRLAKNTGELFF
TRBV7-8,TRBD1,TRBJ1-1,-,TGTGCCAGCAGCGAATCCTTTCCTCGACAGGGGGGGACTGAAGCTTTCTTT,CASSESFPRQGGTEAFF
TRBV2,TRBD2,TRBJ2-5,-,TGTGCCAGCAGTGAGGGACTACCCCAAGAGACCCAGTACTTC,CASSEGLPQETQYF
TRBV2,-,TRBJ1-2,-,TGTGCCAGCAGCCTACAGAACTATGGCTACACCTTC,CASSLQNYGYTF
TRBV27,-,TRBJ2-7,once,TGTGCCAGCAGTTTCTCCAGGTCTTCCTACGAGCAGTACTTC,CASSFSRSSYEQYF
TRBV27,-,TRBJ2-3,once,TGTGCCAGCACCCCCACATTGCGGGGCCCGTCATGGCAGTATTTT,CASTPTLRGPSWQYF
TRBV6-5,TRBD1,TRBJ1-2,-,TGTGCCAGCAGTTATGCAGGGGGCGACTATGGCTACACCTTC,CASSYAGGDYGYTF
TRBV6-1,-,TRBJ1-1,-,TGTGCAATCGCCCAGGAGGGCACTGAAGCTTTCTTT,CAIAQEGTEAFF
TRBV4-3,-,TRBJ1-3,-,TGCGCCAGCAGCCAAGATGGAGTCCACTCTGGAAACACCATATATTTT,CASSQDGVHSGNTIYF
TRBV30,-,TRBJ1-6,-,TGTGCCTGGAGTGTCAGAACGGGGCCCCTCCACTTT,CAWSVRTGPLHF
TRBV18,TRBD1,TRBJ1-1,-,TGTGCCAGCTCACCACGGGTGGGGACAGGGTTAATGAACACTGAAGCTTTCTTT,CASSPRVGTGLMNTEAFF
TRBV11-2,TRBD1,TRBJ1-3,-,TGTGCCAGCAGCTCCCTTAGGACAGGGGGCATCGGAAACACCATATATTTT,CASSSLRTGGIGNTIYF
TRBV2,-,TRBJ2-3,-,TGTGCCAGCAGGACTGACAGGCGTAGCACAGATACGCAGTATTTT,CASRTDRRSTDTQYF